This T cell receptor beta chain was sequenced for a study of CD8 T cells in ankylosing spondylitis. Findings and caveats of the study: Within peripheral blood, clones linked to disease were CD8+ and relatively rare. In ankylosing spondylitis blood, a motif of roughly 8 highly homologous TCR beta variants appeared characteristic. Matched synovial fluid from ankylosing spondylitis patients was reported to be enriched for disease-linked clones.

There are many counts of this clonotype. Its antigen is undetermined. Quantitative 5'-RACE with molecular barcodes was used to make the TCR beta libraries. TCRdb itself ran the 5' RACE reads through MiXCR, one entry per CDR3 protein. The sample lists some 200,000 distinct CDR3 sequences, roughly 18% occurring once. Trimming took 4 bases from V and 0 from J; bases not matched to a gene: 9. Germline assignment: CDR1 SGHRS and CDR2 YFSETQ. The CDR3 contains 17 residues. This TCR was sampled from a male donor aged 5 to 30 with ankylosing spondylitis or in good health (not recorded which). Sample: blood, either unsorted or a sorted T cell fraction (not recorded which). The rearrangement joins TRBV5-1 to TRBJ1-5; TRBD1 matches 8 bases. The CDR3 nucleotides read TGCGCCAGCAGCAAGGGACAGGTGGAACATAGCAATCAGCCCCAGCATTTT. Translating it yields CASSKGQVEHSNQPQHF.